This T cell receptor (beta chain) was captured by sequencing in a study of shared clonotypes between healthy human individuals. The wider study: Three CD4 naive, three CD4 memory, two CD8 naive and one CD8 memory plate were used per donor. Study results and limitations: Among four donors, about 5% of naive CD4 clonotypes were found in common.

Method: immunoSEQ multiplex PCR; TCRdb's copy keeps in-frame clones and lacks some. This sample has a few hundred thousand clones; 60% to 70% occur once, and the top ten carry 11%. CDR1 SGHKS and CDR2 YYEKEE come from the germline V gene (reference sequence). The CDR3 spans 13 residues. The germline V and J ends were trimmed by 4 bases and 3 bases, with 7 bases remaining between them. Concerning this clone: The antigen is unknown.

The sequencing input was memory CD4+ T cells sorted from blood. Subset of the sample: CD45RA-negative fraction. The TCR sequence derives from a man younger than 40 in good health. The chain is built from TRBV5-5 and TRBJ2-2; tentatively, D is TRBD2 (6 bases). The CDR3 coding sequence is TGTGCCAGCAGCAGACTAGACACCGGGGAGCTGTTTTTT. This encodes CASSRLDTGELFF.